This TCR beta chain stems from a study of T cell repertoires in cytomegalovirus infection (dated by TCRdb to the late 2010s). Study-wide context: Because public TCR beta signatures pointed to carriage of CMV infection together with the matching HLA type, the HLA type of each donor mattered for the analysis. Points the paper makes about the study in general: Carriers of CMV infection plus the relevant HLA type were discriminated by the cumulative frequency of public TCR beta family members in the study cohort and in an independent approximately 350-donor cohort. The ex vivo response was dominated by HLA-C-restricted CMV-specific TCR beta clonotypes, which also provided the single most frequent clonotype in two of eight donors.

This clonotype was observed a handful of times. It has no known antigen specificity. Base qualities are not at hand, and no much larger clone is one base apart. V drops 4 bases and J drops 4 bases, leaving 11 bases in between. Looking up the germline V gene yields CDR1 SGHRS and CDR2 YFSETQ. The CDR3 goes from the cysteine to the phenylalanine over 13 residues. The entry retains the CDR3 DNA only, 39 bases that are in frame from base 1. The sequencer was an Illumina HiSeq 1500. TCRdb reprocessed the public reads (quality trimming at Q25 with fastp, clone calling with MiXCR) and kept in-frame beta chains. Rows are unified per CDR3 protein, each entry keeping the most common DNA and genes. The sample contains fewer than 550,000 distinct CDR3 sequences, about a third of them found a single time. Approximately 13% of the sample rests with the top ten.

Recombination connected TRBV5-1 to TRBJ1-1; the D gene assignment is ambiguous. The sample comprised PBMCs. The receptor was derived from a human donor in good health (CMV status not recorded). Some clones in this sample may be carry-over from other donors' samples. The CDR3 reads CASSASGGTEAFF. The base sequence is TGCGCCAGCAGCGCATCCGGCGGCACTGAAGCTTTCTTT.